These T cell receptor beta chains were read from a single sample in a study of early T cells in non-severe SARS-CoV-2 infection. TCRdb reprocessed the 5' RACE reads via MiXCR and lists one record per CDR3 protein. The data contain tens of thousands of distinct CDR3 sequences, over 7% of them singletons. The sample taken for sequencing was whole blood. The receptors shown here come from an adult who was a healthcare worker with PCR-confirmed SARS-CoV-2 infection or an uninfected control (not recorded which). Each CDR3 is given with its conserved first and last residue. A D gene is named only where the DNA matches it firmly. Clone size is shown for a subset of rows, as once, few, many or a class of expanded clone.

V gene	J gene	clone size	D gene	CDR3 DNA	CDR3 protein
TRBV27	TRBJ2-7	-	-	TGTGCCAGTCGAAGACCTGTCGGTGCCACCTACGAGCAGTACTTC	CASRRPVGATYEQYF
TRBV9	TRBJ2-5	-	-	TGTGCCAGCAGCGTAGCTCCAGTCCAAGAGACCCAGTACTTC	CASSVAPVQETQYF
TRBV5-1	TRBJ1-1	few	TRBD1	TGCGCCAGCAGCCCCAGAAGCGGACAGGGGAGTAGCACTGAAGCTTTCTTT	CASSPRSGQGSSTEAFF
TRBV15	TRBJ1-1	few	-	TGTGCCACCAGCCTCCGAGGGATTGAAGCTTTCTTT	CATSLRGIEAFF
TRBV29-1	TRBJ1-2	many	TRBD1	TGCAGCGTTGAACGACAGGGAAGCTATGGCTACACCTTC	CSVERQGSYGYTF
TRBV5-1	TRBJ2-3	few	TRBD2	TGCGCCAGCAGCTTCGCGGGAGGAAGCACAGATACGCAGTATTTT	CASSFAGGSTDTQYF
TRBV20-1	TRBJ2-1	-	-	TGCAGTGCTAGAATCCGAGACAATGAGCAGTTCTTC	CSARIRDNEQFF
TRBV15	TRBJ2-1	many	-	TGTGCCACCAGCACGCCCGAAGGGGGGGCCTACAATGAGCAGTTCTTC	CATSTPEGGAYNEQFF
TRBV18	TRBJ1-4	-	TRBD1	TGTGCCAGCTCAGAGGGACAGGGGATCTCTAATGAAAAACTGTTTTTT	CASSEGQGISNEKLFF
TRBV20-1	TRBJ2-7	many	-	TGCAGTGCTAGTAGGGCCAGCTCAACTTACGAGCAGTACTTC	CSASRASSTYEQYF
TRBV7-8	TRBJ1-1	-	-	TGTGCCAGCACCCAGTCCTTTACGCGGGCCCTGAACACTGAAGCTTTCTTT	CASTQSFTRALNTEAFF
TRBV7-2	TRBJ2-1	-	-	TGTGCCAGCAGCTTAAAGATACAGAACAGGGAGTTCTTC	CASSLKIQNREFF
TRBV9	TRBJ2-5	-	TRBD1	TGTGCCAGCAGCGTCGGGACAGAAGAGACCCAGTACTTC	CASSVGTEETQYF
TRBV11-2	TRBJ2-1	-	TRBD2	TGTGCCAGCAGCTTAGAATTCGCGGGAGTGAGAAATGAGCAGTTCTTC	CASSLEFAGVRNEQFF
TRBV7-2	TRBJ2-4	few	TRBD1	TGTGCCAGCAGGAGAGCCGGGACAGGAGAAAACATTCAGTACTTC	CASRRAGTGENIQYF
TRBV27	TRBJ1-4	-	-	TGTGCCAGCAGTTACCGACGTCTTACTAATGAAAAACTGTTTTTT	CASSYRRLTNEKLFF